The rows below give T cell receptor beta chains drawn from one sample of a study of shared clonotypes between healthy human individuals. TCRdb's copy holds only in-frame clones and misses some; the assay was immunoSEQ multiplex PCR. The repertoire has around 600,000 clones, more than 95% of them found once; the top ten carry about 0.057%. Input material: naive CD4+ T cells sorted from blood. The source of these receptors is a woman aged 25 to 39 in good health. The CDR3 runs from the conserved cysteine through the conserved F or W. Each record gives: clone size, V gene, J gene, D gene, CDR3 DNA, CDR3 protein. D genes are given only for firm matches. Expanded clones get a size class; other rows say once, few or many, or leave the size out.

>NA|TRBV6-5|TRBJ2-3|NA
TGTGCCAGCAGTTACTCCGGACTAAGCGGCACAGATACGCAGTATTTT
CASSYSGLSGTDTQYF
>NA|TRBV30|TRBJ2-7|NA
TGTGCCTCCGAGGGATGGGGCGAGCAGTACTTC
CASEGWGEQYF
>NA|TRBV29-1|TRBJ2-7|TRBD2
TGCAGCGTTGAAAGCATAGCGGGAGTGGGCGAGCAGTACTTC
CSVESIAGVGEQYF
>NA|TRBV19|TRBJ1-4|NA
TGTGCCAGTAGTAATTCCGGACCAAATGAAAAACTGTTTTTT
CASSNSGPNEKLFF
>NA|TRBV10-3|TRBJ1-1|NA
TGTGCCATCAGTGAGCCCAGGGTTCTGAACACTGAAGCTTTCTTT
CAISEPRVLNTEAFF
>NA|TRBV28|TRBJ2-2|NA
TGTGCCAGCAGTTCGATAGGACTCGTAAACACCGGGGAGCTGTTTTTT
CASSSIGLVNTGELFF
>NA|TRBV5-4|TRBJ2-5|NA
TGTGCCAGCAGCTCATACGGGACCAGGGAACAAGAGACCCAGTACTTC
CASSSYGTREQETQYF
>NA|TRBV5-8|TRBJ1-2|NA
TGTGCCAGCAGCTTAGCCAGGGACACCTATGGCTACACCTTC
CASSLARDTYGYTF
>NA|TRBV5-5|TRBJ1-5|TRBD1
TGTGCCAGCAGCAGGGACAGATCGAGCAATCAGCCCCAGCATTTT
CASSRDRSSNQPQHF
>few|TRBV18|TRBJ1-1|NA
TGTGCCAGCTCACCAGGGACTGAAGCTTTCTTT
CASSPGTEAFF
>NA|TRBV5-4|TRBJ2-3|NA
TGTGCCAGCAGCTTGGCTCGATATAGCACAGATACGCAGTATTTT
CASSLARYSTDTQYF
>NA|TRBV6-5|TRBJ2-7|NA
TGTGCCAGCAGTTACCTAGGGGCCTACGAGCAGTACTTC
CASSYLGAYEQYF
>few|TRBV6-1|TRBJ1-2|TRBD1
TGTGCCAGCAGTGGTCAGGGGGGAGTCTATGGCTACACCTTC
CASSGQGGVYGYTF
>NA|TRBV5-1|TRBJ2-7|TRBD1
TGCGCCAGCAGCACCGGGGACAGCACGGACGAGCAGTACTTC
CASSTGDSTDEQYF
>NA|TRBV28|TRBJ2-7|NA
TGTGCCAGCAGACCCGTTAGGCTAGGATCCTACGAGCAGTACTTC
CASRPVRLGSYEQYF
>NA|TRBV27|TRBJ2-1|TRBD2
TGTGCCAGCAGTTTCTCACTAGCGGGACCCTCCTACAATGAGCAGTTCTTC
CASSFSLAGPSYNEQFF
>NA|TRBV28|TRBJ2-7|TRBD2
TGTGCCAGCAGTTTAAGATGGCTAGCGGGAGGCTCTTCCTACGAGCAGTACTTC
CASSLRWLAGGSSYEQYF
>NA|TRBV2|TRBJ2-1|TRBD1
TGTGCCAGCAGTGAAGCAGGGGGACAGCTTTACAATGAGCAGTTCTTC
CASSEAGGQLYNEQFF
>NA|TRBV5-1|TRBJ1-1|TRBD1
TGCGCCAGCAGCGCTTTACAGGGGACGGCTGAAGCTTTCTTT
CASSALQGTAEAFF
>NA|TRBV28|TRBJ2-2|NA
TGTGCCAGCACCATACAGGGCGCGAACACCGGGGAGCTGTTTTTT
CASTIQGANTGELFF
>NA|TRBV10-2|TRBJ2-7|TRBD2
TGCGCCAGCAGGTGGCTAGCGGGAAGCTACGAGCAGTACTTC
CASRWLAGSYEQYF
>NA|TRBV7-9|TRBJ2-3|TRBD2
TGTGCCAGCAGCCAAGACGGTAGCGGGAGGACAGATACGCAGTATTTT
CASSQDGSGRTDTQYF
>NA|TRBV6-1|TRBJ2-5|TRBD1
TGTGCCAGCAGGAGCAGGGGGCGTACGGAGACCCAGTACTTC
CASRSRGRTETQYF
>NA|TRBV28|TRBJ2-7|NA
TGTGCCAGTTTCGGTGGGGGGCTGCCCTACGAGCAGTACTTC
CASFGGGLPYEQYF
>NA|TRBV6-6|TRBJ2-3|NA
TGTGCCAGCAGGGCACATGTTGCAGATACGCAGTATTTT
CASRAHVADTQYF
>NA|TRBV28|TRBJ1-5|NA
TGTGCCAGCAGTCTACAGGGTGGGGGCAATCAGCCCCAGCATTTT
CASSLQGGGNQPQHF
>NA|TRBV7-7|TRBJ2-1|TRBD2
TGTGCCAGCAGCAAGGGGACTAGCGGGGACAATGAGCAGTTCTTC
CASSKGTSGDNEQFF
>NA|TRBV5-1|TRBJ1-4|NA
TGCGCCAGCAGCCCCCGGGACACCTCTAATGAAAAACTGTTTTTT
CASSPRDTSNEKLFF
>NA|TRBV6-1|TRBJ1-1|NA
TGTGCCAGCAGTGAGCTAGTCGGGCGGGCTGAAGCTTTCTTT
CASSELVGRAEAFF